This TCR beta chain originates from a study of blood T cell repertoires in COVID-19 (dated by TCRdb to about 2020). Context from the whole study: Collaborator samples came from the United States, Italy and Spain and covered acute and convalescent phases of COVID-19. The material from the prospective study consisted of cDNA or gDNA derived from T cells, B-cell-depleted T cells, or PBMCs. Deeply sampled blood TCRbeta repertoires from subjects exposed to, actively infected with, or recovered from COVID-19 were included in the dataset. The repertoires were made available in a free public database intended to serve as a resource for research on the immune response to SARS-CoV-2. The samples were drawn from the first 160 participants of the ongoing ImmuneRACE study and from some 1,300 subjects provided by 6 global collaborators. Nearly every sample came with metadata listing a de-identified subject ID, COVID-19 status, age in years and sex. Where HLA class I and class II types were available, the types were taken from metadata supplied by the sample provider, not from assay-based typing.

The immunoSEQ Assay, a bias-controlled multiplex PCR, was used to amplify TCRbeta CDR3 regions from genomic DNA. Per the source publication's procedure: The number of nucleated cells in each sample was estimated from the amplification of reference gene primers within the assay. Sequence reads were collapsed and filtered to measure the absolute abundance of every unique TCRbeta CDR3 rearrangement. For each sample, productive Simpson clonality was calculated by taking the square root of Simpson's diversity index across productive rearrangements. As stored in TCRdb, this immuneACCESS dataset retains in-frame rearrangements with V and J assigned. A fraction of the clones does not appear; measured against another copy, unresolved V genes explain less than half of the discrepancy, and the remainder lacks a known reason. For V, J and clone size, that table is used; D and trimming come from the DNA. The sample table holds about 100,000 clones, of which about nine tenths were seen once. Around 5.4% of the sample goes to the ten largest clones.

Each collaborating institution followed its own protocols to collect whole blood in K2EDTA tubes. For TCRbeta analysis, collaborators shipped samples in one of three forms: frozen whole blood, isolated PBMCs, or DNA extracted from either of those sample types. To note about this clone: Its antigen is still unknown. No much larger clone exists at a distance of one base, and base qualities are not known.

Here is what the overall study found, with its caveats: The quantity of clinical and demographic metadata differed by source and by participant and was supplied without curation.

Trimming takes 5 bases from V and 3 bases from J, and the germline ends sit 16 bases apart. The CDR3 measures 15 amino acids from cysteine to phenylalanine. The DNA shown is the 45-base CDR3, in frame from base 1. CDR1 and CDR2, looked up from the germline V gene, are MNHNS and SASEGT. The TCR sequence derives from a man aged 65 to 85 with acute or convalescent COVID-19. The chain was built from TRBV6-1 and TRBJ1-2; matching of 6 bases hints at TRBD1 as the D gene. Material for sequencing was peripheral blood. The nucleotides are TGTGCCAGCAGTCGCCTTTGGACAGATTACTATGGCTACACCTTC. Its product reads: CASSRLWTDYYGYTF.